The subject of this entry is one T cell receptor (beta chain). One entry per CDR3 protein, called by TCRdb with MiXCR from the 5' RACE reads. The sample lists about 58,000 distinct CDR3 sequences; about 12% were seen once. The sample originates from a study of early T cells in non-severe SARS-CoV-2 infection. Germline V CDR1 and CDR2: LNHDA, SQIVND (reference sequence). This CDR3 contains 14 residues. The V segment lost 4 bases and the J segment 7 bases; nucleotides outside the gene matches: 6. The chain carries TRBV19 and TRBJ1-4; TRBD1 matches at 7 bases. The clonotype originates from an adult who was a healthcare worker with PCR-confirmed SARS-CoV-2 infection or an uninfected control (not recorded which). The sample was whole blood. The CDR3 region has the DNA TGTGCCAGTAGTACTGGGACAGCTACTGAAAAACTGTTTTTT. Residues: CASSTGTATEKLFF.